This T cell receptor beta chain was profiled in a study of technical replicates of blood from several donors (dated by TCRdb to about 2017). CDR1 and CDR2, per the germline V gene (reference sequence), are LNHDA and SQIVND. From cysteine to phenylalanine, the CDR3 is 14 amino acids long. Only CDR3 DNA remains: 42 bases, in frame from the first base. V is cut by 4 bases and J by 1 base, and the space between the germline ends is 7 bases. Receptors were amplified or captured by the immunoSEQ multiplex PCR assay. TCRdb carries this immuneACCESS record with in-frame sequences only. Its versions omit some clonotypes, under half of them owing to an unresolved V gene in the studies checked, with the rest unexplained. For this sample there are tens of thousands of clones; around 90% appear just once. The ten biggest clones cover roughly 0.27% of the sample. About this clone: Its antigen has not been determined. Base qualities are not recorded, but no much larger clone differs from it by a single base.

Sequenced material: T cells isolated from PBMCs. The receptor was isolated from a human donor in good health. Here the chain combines TRBV19 and TRBJ2-2, with the D gene not confidently named. This receptor carries the CDR3 CASSTTVNTGELFF. Read as DNA, the sequence is TGTGCCAGTAGTACCACAGTGAACACCGGGGAGCTGTTTTTT.